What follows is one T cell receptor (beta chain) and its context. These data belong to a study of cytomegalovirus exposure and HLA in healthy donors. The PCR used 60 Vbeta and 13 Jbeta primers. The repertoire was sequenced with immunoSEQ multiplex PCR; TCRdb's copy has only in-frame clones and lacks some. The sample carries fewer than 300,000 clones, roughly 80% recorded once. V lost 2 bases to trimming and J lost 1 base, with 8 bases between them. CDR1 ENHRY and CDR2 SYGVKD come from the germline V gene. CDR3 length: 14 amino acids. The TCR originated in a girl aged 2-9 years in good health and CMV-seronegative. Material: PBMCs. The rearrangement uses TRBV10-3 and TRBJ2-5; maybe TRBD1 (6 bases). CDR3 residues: CAISEVGAQETQYF. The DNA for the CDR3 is TGTGCCATCAGTGAGGTGGGGGCCCAAGAGACCCAGTACTTC.